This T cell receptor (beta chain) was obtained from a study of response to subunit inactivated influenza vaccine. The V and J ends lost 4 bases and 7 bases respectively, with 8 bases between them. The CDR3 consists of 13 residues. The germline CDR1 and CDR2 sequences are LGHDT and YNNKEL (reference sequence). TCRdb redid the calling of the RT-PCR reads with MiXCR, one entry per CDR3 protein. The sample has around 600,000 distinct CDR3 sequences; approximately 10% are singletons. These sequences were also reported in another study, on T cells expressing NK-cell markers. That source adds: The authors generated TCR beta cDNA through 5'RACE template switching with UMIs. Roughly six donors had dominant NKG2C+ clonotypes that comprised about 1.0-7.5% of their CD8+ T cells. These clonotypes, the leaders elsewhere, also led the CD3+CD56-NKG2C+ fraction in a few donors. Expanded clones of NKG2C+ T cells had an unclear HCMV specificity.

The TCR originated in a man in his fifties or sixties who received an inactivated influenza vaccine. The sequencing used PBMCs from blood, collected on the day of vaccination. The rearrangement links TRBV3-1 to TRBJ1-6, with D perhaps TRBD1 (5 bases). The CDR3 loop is CASSLTVNSPLHF. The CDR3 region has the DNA TGTGCCAGCAGCCTGACAGTGAATTCACCCCTCCACTTT.